This T cell receptor beta chain was captured by sequencing in a study of OX40 agonist ivuxolimab in advanced cancers. Produced via immunoSEQ multiplex PCR; TCRdb's table is partial and in-frame only. Among some 40,000 clones listed, 80% to 90% were seen once. Autoimmune disease history or systemic immunosuppression was exclusionary. The sequencing here drew on CD4+ or CD8+ T cells sorted from blood, taken in a trial of the OX40 agonist ivuxolimab. This receptor was identified in an adult with an advanced solid tumor such as melanoma, head and neck, liver or kidney cancer.

The CDR3 is CAGTRDRFSYNEQFF. The CDR3 region has the DNA TGTGCCGGAACAAGAGACAGATTCTCCTACAATGAGCAGTTCTTC. The chain joins TRBV7-9 to TRBJ2-1; D is possibly TRBD1 (5 bases). The CDR3 sequence is 15 residues long. From germline, CDR1 is SEHNR and CDR2 FQNEAQ (reference sequence). The V and J ends lost 11 bases and 0 bases respectively, with 17 bases between them.